What follows are 16 T cell receptor beta chains derived from one specimen sequenced in a study of T cell responses to AZD1222 COVID-19 vaccine. Assay used: immunoSEQ multiplex PCR; TCRdb lists only in-frame clones, some missing. The table includes about 97,000 clones, about 88% detected once. The input for sequencing was peripheral blood, taken on day 0 of AZD1222 vaccination. Receptors were obtained from an adult in good health.

The chain recombines TRBV7-2 with TRBJ1-6; TRBD1 might be the D (6 bases). Germline CDR1 and CDR2: SGHTA and FQGNSA. Trimming took off 5 bases at V and 6 bases at J, with 11 bases between the two ends. This CDR3 spans 14 amino acids. The CDR3 is CASSRGQLNSPLHF. CDR3 coding DNA: TGTGCCAGCAGCAGAGGACAGCTTAATTCACCCCTCCACTTT.

This chain joins TRBV4-1 and TRBJ2-4; D gene ambiguous. The CDR3 totals 14 residues. Per the germline V gene, CDR1 is MGHRA and CDR2 is YSYEKL. The V end was cut by 0 bases, the J end by 3 bases, with 6 bases between. CDR3 sequence reads: CASSQDPGKNIQYF. The CDR3 nucleotides read TGCGCCAGCAGCCAAGATCCGGGCAAAAACATTCAGTACTTC.

The rearrangement joins TRBV10-1 to TRBJ2-5; no firm D call. V gave up 4 bases and J gave up 4 bases, with 16 bases separating them. This CDR3 is 15 amino acids long. Per the germline V gene, CDR1 is WNHNN and CDR2 is SYGVQD (reference sequence). CDR3 sequence reads: CASSASEKGLETQYF. In DNA form, the CDR3 reads TGCGCCAGCAGTGCGTCGGAGAAGGGATTAGAGACCCAGTACTTC.

The rearrangement uses TRBV19 and TRBJ1-4; possible D gene TRBD1, 5 bases. Germline values: CDR1 LNHDA, CDR2 SQIVND (reference sequence). V was pared by 3 bases and J by 5 bases, with 10 bases between. The CDR3 is 14 amino acids. This CDR3 is CASSMGGWNEKLFF. CDR3 DNA: TGTGCCAGTAGTATGGGGGGGTGGAATGAAAAACTGTTTTTT.

This clone was counted a single time. One junction end disagrees with the germline gene, perhaps due to a read error. This chain connects TRBV5-1 to TRBJ2-5; TRBD2 matches at 14 bases. The V gene's germline CDR1 is SGHRS and CDR2 YFSETQ. This CDR3 is built from 16 residues. CDR3 loop: CASSLGTSGGQETQYF. In nucleotides, the CDR3 is TGCGCCAGCAGTTTGGGGACTAGCGGGGGTCAAGAGACCCAGTACTTC.

The chain uses TRBV11-3 and TRBJ1-1; 7 bases map to TRBD1. The germline V gene has CDR1 SGHNT and CDR2 YENEEA. The junction had 14 bases not matched to a gene; V was cut back by 5 bases and J by 2 bases. The CDR3 has 17 residues. The DNA of the CDR3 is TGTGCCAGCAGCCCGTTCGTTCAAACAGGGGCAAACACTGAAGCTTTCTTT. It encodes CASSPFVQTGANTEAFF.

In nucleotides, the CDR3 is TGTGCCAGCAGCCAAGGTCCTAGCGCCAACTCCTACGAGCAGTACTTC. This gives the protein CASSQGPSANSYEQYF. This chain connects TRBV3-1 (or the pseudogene TRBV3-2) to TRBJ2-7; perhaps TRBD2 as D (6 bases). Germline CDR1 is LGHDT and CDR2 is YNNKEL (reference sequence). Trimming stripped 1 base from V and 0 bases from J, with 13 bases between. The CDR3 spans 16 residues.

The chain has TRBV10-1 and TRBJ2-7; TRBD1 matches at 12 bases. The V gene end was trimmed by 6 bases and the J gene end by 6 bases; junction bases not matched to a gene: 6. Germline V lookup: CDR1 WNHNN, CDR2 SYGVQD (reference sequence). The CDR3 contains 14 residues. The CDR3 region has the DNA TGCGCCAGCAGCCGGGACAGGGGGCTGAGCGAGCAGTACTTC. It translates to CASSRDRGLSEQYF.

J is TRBJ1-5 and V is TRBV28, with D possibly being TRBD1 (5 bases). Germline-derived CDR1 and CDR2 are MDHEN and SYDVKM. CDR3 length equals 14 residues. V dropped 9 bases and J dropped 3 bases, with 15 bases sitting between them. CDR3 sequence: CASEDNRPNQPQHF. CDR3 sequence (DNA): TGTGCCAGTGAGGACAATAGACCCAATCAGCCCCAGCATTTT.

V is TRBV7-9 and J is TRBJ1-1, with no clear D. Germline V gives CDR1 SEHNR, CDR2 FQNEAQ (reference sequence). The CDR3 has 14 amino acids. With 0 bases removed from V and 1 base from J, the gap between germline ends came to 6 bases. The DNA of the CDR3 is TGTGCCAGCAGCTTAGCGGGGTCGAACACTGAAGCTTTCTTT. It translates to CASSLAGSNTEAFF.

The chain couples TRBV3-1 (or the pseudogene TRBV3-2) to TRBJ2-7; D is unresolved. CDR1 and CDR2 (germline): LGHDT, YNNKEL (reference sequence). This CDR3 contains 15 residues. Trimming stripped 2 bases from V and 0 bases from J, with 11 bases between. CDR3 sequence reads: CASSQLPTISYEQYF. The CDR3, as DNA: TGTGCCAGCAGCCAATTACCCACTATCTCCTACGAGCAGTACTTC.

This clone was observed once. Here the CDR3 DNA reads TGCAGCGTCCTGGGAGGGGAGGGGCCGAACACTGAAGCTTTCTTT. It codes for CSVLGGEGPNTEAFF. The V call is TRBV29-1, the J call TRBJ1-1; D is possibly TRBD1 (5 bases). Trimming shortened V by 6 bases and J by 1 base, and 18 bases separated the two germline ends. The V gene's germline CDR1 is SQVTM and CDR2 ANQGSEA. The CDR3 runs to 15 residues. The full variable domain, its missing parts supplied by reference TRBV29-1 and TRBJ1-1, is SAVISQKPSRDICQRGTSLTIQCQVDSQVTMMFWYRQQPGQSLTLIATANQGSEATYESGFVIDKFPISRPNLTFSTLTVSNMSPEDSSIYLCSVLGGEGPNTEAFFGQGTRLTVV.

This clone was recorded a few times. The chain is built from TRBV12-3 or TRBV12-4 and TRBJ1-1; no clear D gene. The CDR3 consists of 13 residues. With 2 bases removed from V and 4 bases from J, the gap between germline ends came to 8 bases. CDR3 residues: CASSLPPSTEAFF. In nucleotides, the CDR3 is TGTGCCAGCAGTTTACCCCCCAGCACTGAAGCTTTCTTT.

This chain uses TRBV7-2 with TRBJ2-5, with a tentative D call TRBD1 (6 bases). The CDR3 is 15 residues long. Germline V gene sequence: CDR1 SGHTA, CDR2 FQGNSA. Trimming cost V 5 bases and J 1 base, with 14 bases left between them. The CDR3 protein is CASSAPPTGQETQYF. CDR3 sequence (DNA): TGTGCCAGCAGCGCACCGCCGACAGGCCAAGAGACCCAGTACTTC.

This chain uses TRBV3-1 (or the pseudogene TRBV3-2) with TRBJ2-2; D possibly matches TRBD1 or TRBD2 (6 bases each). This CDR3 is 15 amino acids long. Trimming cost V 3 bases and J 4 bases, with 12 bases left between them. Germline CDR1 is LGHDT and CDR2 is YNNKEL (reference sequence). The CDR3 spells CASSHGGRLTGELFF. The CDR3 DNA is TGTGCCAGCAGCCATGGGGGGCGTCTCACCGGGGAGCTGTTTTTT.

The table lists this clone with a few counts. The rearrangement uses TRBV4-1 and TRBJ1-6, with D uncertain. Trimming stripped 0 bases from V and 0 bases from J, with 15 bases between. Looked up from germline, CDR1 is MGHRA and CDR2 is YSYEKL. There are 19 residues in the CDR3. This chain's CDR3 is CASSQEVRALSSYNSPLHF. The CDR3 bases are TGCGCCAGCAGCCAAGAGGTCAGAGCCCTTAGCTCCTATAATTCACCCCTCCACTTT.